This T cell receptor beta chain was captured by sequencing in a study of monozygotic twins with inflammatory bowel disease. TCRdb reprocessed the 5' RACE reads; each CDR3 protein has one entry and no DNA is given. Its listing shows under 150,000 distinct CDR3 sequences. In germline, CDR1 is SGHTA, CDR2 FQGTGA. The CDR3 is 14 amino acids. This sequence joins TRBV7-3 and TRBJ1-6. The TCR originated in a human donor with ulcerative colitis or Crohn's disease, or a healthy co-twin of an affected twin (not recorded which). The sequenced sample consisted of blood. CDR3 sequence reads: CASSITGFGSPLHF.